Below are 31 T cell receptor beta chains sequenced from a single sample in a study of cytomegalovirus exposure and HLA in healthy donors. Primers: 60 Vbeta forward and 13 Jbeta reverse. Some clones are missing from TCRdb's copy, which holds only in-frame ones; the method was immunoSEQ multiplex PCR. This table holds fewer than 250,000 clones, 82% found once. Input material: PBMCs. The receptor set was obtained from a man between 40 and 49 years old in good health and CMV-seropositive.

The genes are TRBV29-1 and TRBJ2-1, with TRBD2 matching 13 bases. The CDR3 is 16 amino acids. V lost 1 base to trimming and J lost 1 base; unmatched junction nucleotides: 1. From germline, CDR1 is SQVTM and CDR2 ANQGSEA. The CDR3 reads CSVEGGLAGSYNEQFF. The CDR3 DNA is TGCAGCGTTGAAGGGGGACTAGCGGGATCCTACAATGAGCAGTTCTTC.

This rearrangement joins TRBV30 to TRBJ1-1, with 9 bases matching TRBD1. Germline V CDR1 and CDR2: GTSNPN, SVGIG (reference sequence). V was clipped by 1 base and J by 3 bases; unmatched bases: 3. This CDR3 region has 14 residues. DNA of the CDR3: TGTGCCTGGAGTGCGACAGGGGGATACACTGAAGCTTTCTTT. This sequence encodes CAWSATGGYTEAFF. The entire variable domain, with the rest obtained from reference TRBV30 and TRBJ1-1, is as follows: SQTIHQWPATLVQPVGSPLSLECTVEGTSNPNLYWYRQAAGRGLQLLFYSVGIGQISSEVPQNLSASRPQDRQFILSSKKLLLSDSGFYLCAWSATGGYTEAFFGQGTRLTVV.

The V gene is TRBV27, the J gene TRBJ1-1, with unresolved D. The CDR3 extends over 16 amino acids. Germline lookup yields CDR1 MNHEY and CDR2 SMNVEV (reference sequence). V gave up 7 bases and J gave up 1 base, with 19 bases separating them. Here the CDR3 reads CASTQIRPRGNTEAFF. DNA of the CDR3: TGTGCCAGCACCCAAATCCGGCCGCGAGGGAACACTGAAGCTTTCTTT.

This chain links TRBV7-7 with TRBJ2-3; 14 bases are shared with TRBD2. Trimming cost V 4 bases and J 0 bases; bases outside gene matches: 6. Germline CDR1 SSHAT, CDR2 FNYEAQ (reference sequence). This CDR3 spans 18 amino acids. CDR3 sequence: CASSSGTSGRGSTDTQYF. CDR3 bases: TGTGCCAGCAGCTCCGGGACTAGCGGGAGAGGGAGCACAGATACGCAGTATTTT. The full variable domain, its missing parts supplied by reference TRBV7-7 and TRBJ2-3, is GAGVSQSPRYKVTKRGQDVTLRCDPISSHATLYWYQQALGQGPEFLTYFNYEAQPDKSGLPSDRFSAERPEGSISTLTIQRTEQRDSAMYRCASSSGTSGRGSTDTQYFGPGTRLTVL.

The genes are TRBV27 and TRBJ2-1, with 7 bases fitting TRBD2. After removal of 7 bases from V and 4 bases from J, the junction contained 1 base not matched to a gene. The CDR3 covers 12 residues. Per the germline V gene, CDR1 is MNHEY and CDR2 is SMNVEV (reference sequence). CDR3 loop: CASNGRYNEQFF. The CDR3 nucleotides are TGTGCCAGCAACGGGAGGTACAATGAGCAGTTCTTC.

The V and J genes are TRBV2 and TRBJ2-3, with 10 positions matching TRBD1. With V trimmed by 4 bases and J by 0 bases, 7 bases remained unmatched. Germline-derived CDR1 and CDR2 are SNHLY and FYNNEI. The CDR3 is made up of 17 amino acids. DNA of the CDR3: TGTGCCAGCAGTGGACAGGGGGCGAATCCTAGCACAGATACGCAGTATTTT. This translates into CASSGQGANPSTDTQYF.

The rearrangement links TRBV4-1 to TRBJ2-1; 7 positions match TRBD2. The CDR3 is made up of 16 amino acids. V shed 0 bases and J 2 bases; nucleotides not matched to a gene: 4. The germline V gene has CDR1 MGHRA and CDR2 YSYEKL. Here the CDR3 DNA reads TGCGCCAGCAGCCAAGACGGGGCGGGAGCCTACAATGAGCAGTTCTTC. Protein: CASSQDGAGAYNEQFF.

This sequence joins TRBV6-1 and TRBJ2-7; the D gene is possibly TRBD2 (6 bases). The CDR3 contains 15 residues. Germline CDR1 is MNHNS and CDR2 is SASEGT. Trimming took 1 base from V and 0 from J, leaving 10 bases between them. The CDR3 spells CASSEGGGISYEQYV. The DNA of the CDR3 is TGTGCCAGCAGTGAAGGCGGAGGGATCTCCTACGAGCAGTACGTC.

The V call is TRBV4-1, the J call TRBJ2-3; D is possibly TRBD2 (6 bases). Trimming removed 0 bases from V and 6 bases from J, with 13 bases in between. This CDR3 is built from 15 residues. CDR1 is MGHRA, CDR2 YSYEKL, per germline. The CDR3: CASSQDQAGRDTQYF. The DNA of the CDR3 is TGCGCCAGCAGCCAAGATCAGGCAGGGAGGGATACGCAGTATTTT.

The sample holds many counts of this clone. The rearrangement joins TRBV20-1 to TRBJ1-1; 7 bases line up with TRBD1. The CDR3 spans 11 residues. The germline CDR1 and CDR2 sequences are DFQATT and SNEGSKA (reference sequence). The J segment lost 10 bases and the V segment lost 4 bases, leaving 6 bases of the junction unmatched. In DNA form, the CDR3 reads TGCAGTGCTAAACTAGACAGGGCAGCTTTCTTT. This translates into CSAKLDRAAFF.

The CDR3 sequence: CASRTGVAEQFF. In DNA, the CDR3 is TGTGCCAGTAGGACAGGGGTGGCCGAGCAGTTCTTC. The chain employs TRBV19 and TRBJ2-1; 8 positions match TRBD1. V was clipped by 6 bases and J by 10 bases; unmatched bases: 5. The CDR3 loop spans 12 amino acids. Germline values: CDR1 LNHDA, CDR2 SQIVND (reference sequence).

This chain connects TRBV19 to TRBJ2-2, with 9 positions matching TRBD2. Germline CDR1 LNHDA, CDR2 SQIVND (reference sequence). CDR3 length: 16 residues. V shed 5 bases, J shed 0 bases, and the junction held 4 bases outside the gene matches. The DNA for the CDR3 is TGTGCCAGTAGTCCGGCGGGAGGGCCGAACACCGGGGAGCTGTTTTTT. Translated: CASSPAGGPNTGELFF.

The gene calls are TRBV5-1 and TRBJ1-4; 8 positions match TRBD1. The CDR3 consists of 14 residues. The J segment lost 8 bases and the V segment lost 4 bases, leaving 7 bases of the junction unmatched. Germline V gene sequence: CDR1 SGHRS, CDR2 YFSETQ. The CDR3 DNA reads TGCGCCAGCAGCCGACAGGGGAAAGGAGAAAAACTGTTTTTT. This translates into CASSRQGKGEKLFF.

This clone was observed once. This chain joins TRBV5-3 and TRBJ1-5, with 11 positions matching TRBD1. TRBV5-3 is an ORF; its function is uncertain. The V gene end was trimmed by 4 bases and the J gene end by 2 bases; junction bases not matched to a gene: 8. The length of the CDR3 is 17 residues. The CDR3 bases are TGTGCCAGAAGCAGGGGGACAGGGGGATTGTGCAATCAGCCCCAGCATTTT. It translates to CARSRGTGGLCNQPQHF.

This clone has just a few counts. The chain is built from TRBV14 and TRBJ2-2, with D possibly TRBD1 on 5 matching bases. This CDR3 has 17 residues. With 4 bases removed from V and 0 bases from J, the gap between germline ends came to 15 bases. From germline, CDR1 is SGHDN and CDR2 FVKESK. CDR3 DNA sequence: TGTGCCAGCAGCCGGCAGCGTGTGACAGCGAACACCGGGGAGCTGTTTTTT. This sequence encodes CASSRQRVTANTGELFF.

J is TRBJ2-2 and V is TRBV7-9; no clear D gene. The CDR3 extends over 12 amino acids. V was trimmed by 7 bases and J by 2 bases, leaving 5 bases between them. Germline lookup yields CDR1 SEHNR and CDR2 FQNEAQ (reference sequence). CDR3 nucleotide sequence: TGTGCCAGCAACCTAAACACCGGGGAGCTGTTTTTT. This sequence encodes CASNLNTGELFF.

J is TRBJ1-2 and V is TRBV6-1; D is ambiguous. The V gene's germline CDR1 is MNHNS and CDR2 SASEGT. CDR3 length: 13 residues. Trimming took 2 bases from V and 4 from J, leaving 8 bases between them. CDR3 DNA sequence: TGTGCCAGCAGTGAACTAACGGGCTATGGCTACACCTTC. It specifies CASSELTGYGYTF.

The chain carries TRBV18 and TRBJ1-2; 8 nucleotides align to TRBD1. The germline V gene has CDR1 KGHSH and CDR2 LQKENI. The CDR3 is 14 residues long. The V segment lost 4 bases and the J segment 4 bases; nucleotides outside the gene matches: 5. The CDR3 here is CASSLQGDSYGYTF. CDR3 nucleotide sequence: TGTGCCAGCTCACTACAGGGGGATAGCTATGGCTACACCTTC.

This clone was observed a handful of times. V and J are TRBV4-1 and TRBJ1-1; no clear D gene. This CDR3 is 14 amino acids long. Germline assignment: CDR1 MGHRA and CDR2 YSYEKL. Trimming removed 5 bases at V and 0 bases at J, with 10 bases between. For the CDR3, the DNA is TGCGCCAGCAGCAATGGGAGGGTGAACACTGAAGCTTTCTTT. Translation gives CASSNGRVNTEAFF.

This clone was detected a few times. CDR3 sequence (DNA): TGCGCCAGCAGCCAAGTGAGGGCCTCCTATAATTCACCCCTCCACTTT. Amino acid sequence: CASSQVRASYNSPLHF. The rearrangement uses TRBV4-1 and TRBJ1-6; D unclear. Trimming removed 1 base from V and 0 bases from J, with 7 bases in between. The CDR3 has 16 amino acids. Germline V CDR1 and CDR2: MGHRA, YSYEKL.

The gene calls are TRBV28 and TRBJ2-5; no clear D. The V and J ends lost 3 bases and 2 bases respectively, with 13 bases between them. Germline lookup yields CDR1 MDHEN and CDR2 SYDVKM. The CDR3 extends over 15 amino acids. CDR3 sequence: CASSLAFQLQETQYF. In DNA form, the CDR3 reads TGTGCCAGCAGTTTGGCTTTTCAACTACAAGAGACCCAGTACTTC.

This clone has a handful of counts. The chain links TRBV10-2 to TRBJ2-7; 9 nucleotides agree with TRBD2. The germline gives CDR1 WSHSY, CDR2 SAAADI. Losses at the gene ends were 3 bases for V and 5 bases for J; bases not matched to a gene: 8. The CDR3 is 15 amino acids. CDR3 DNA sequence: TGCGCCAGCAGTGACGGCGGGAGGGCCTTTGACGAGCAGTACGTC. Translation: CASSDGGRAFDEQYV.

The rearrangement links TRBV25-1 to TRBJ1-1, with a weak D call TRBD1 (5 bases). Germline values: CDR1 MGHDK, CDR2 SYGVNS. V was shortened by 4 bases and J by 4 bases, with 10 bases between the two germline ends. The CDR3 runs 13 residues. CDR3 loop: CASSGRGATEAFF. The CDR3 DNA sequence: TGTGCCAGCAGTGGAAGGGGCGCCACTGAAGCTTTCTTT.

The rearrangement links TRBV19 to TRBJ2-3; a possible D gene is TRBD1 (6 bases). This CDR3 is 16 amino acids long. The germline V gene has CDR1 LNHDA and CDR2 SQIVND (reference sequence). Trimming shortened V by 4 bases and J by 2 bases, and 16 bases separated the two germline ends. CDR3 sequence (DNA): TGTGCCAGTAGTAACCGAAGACAGGCTTCCACAGATACGCAGTATTTT. Its protein is CASSNRRQASTDTQYF.

The J gene is TRBJ1-5, the V gene TRBV18; 10 positions agree with TRBD1. This CDR3 contains 17 residues. Germline CDR1 KGHSH, CDR2 LQKENI. The J segment lost 6 bases and the V segment lost 3 bases, leaving 11 bases of the junction unmatched. In DNA, the CDR3 is TGTGCCAGCTCACCCTCGACCGGGACAGGGGCCGGTCAGCCCCAGCATTTT. Amino acids: CASSPSTGTGAGQPQHF.

Note on this clone: The sample carries other DNA sequences with the same CDR3. This chain's CDR3 is CASSLGANTEAFF. In DNA form, the CDR3 reads TGTGCCAGCAGTTTAGGGGCGAACACTGAAGCTTTCTTT. The genes are TRBV27 and TRBJ1-1; perhaps TRBD1 as D (5 bases). Trimming took 2 bases from V and 1 from J, leaving 5 bases between them. In germline, CDR1 is MNHEY, CDR2 SMNVEV (reference sequence). This CDR3 has 13 amino acids.

Remarks on this clone: Additional DNA sequences in this sample encode the identical CDR3. The chain employs TRBV7-9 and TRBJ2-2; no clear D gene. V was trimmed by 5 bases and J by 5 bases, leaving 6 bases between them. The V gene's germline CDR1 is SEHNR and CDR2 FQNEAQ (reference sequence). The CDR3 is 12 amino acids. As DNA, the CDR3 is TGTGCCAGCAGCCTTTTAACCGGGGAGCTGTTTTTT. The encoded protein is CASSLLTGELFF.

The chain has TRBV27 and TRBJ2-7; 7 bases are shared with TRBD2. This CDR3 is built from 15 residues. Looked up from germline, CDR1 is MNHEY and CDR2 is SMNVEV (reference sequence). The junction had 12 bases not matched to a gene; V was cut back by 5 bases and J by 5 bases. The CDR3 nucleotides are TGTGCCAGCAGTGGACTAGAACAAAGTATGAACGAGCAGTACGTC. Protein sequence: CASSGLEQSMNEQYV.

A few counts support this clone. The germline gene is not matched at one end of the junction; a read error may be the cause. The chain carries TRBV6-6 and TRBJ2-7; the match to TRBD2 covers 9 bases. CDR3 length: 15 residues. The V gene's germline CDR1 is MNHNY and CDR2 SVGAGI (reference sequence). CDR3 in DNA: TGTGCCAGCAATTACGGTAGCGGGAGCTCCTACGAGCAGTACTTC. Amino acid sequence: CASNYGSGSSYEQYF.

V gene TRBV7-9 combines with J gene TRBJ2-1; unclear D gene. CDR3 length: 16 residues. CDR1 SEHNR and CDR2 FQNEAQ come from the germline V gene (reference sequence). With 5 bases removed from V and 4 bases from J, the gap between germline ends came to 18 bases. The CDR3 DNA is TGTGCCAGCAGCCCGACTTCCCTAGTGGGTTACAATGAGCAGTTCTTC. Amino acid sequence: CASSPTSLVGYNEQFF.

This rearrangement joins TRBV18 to TRBJ2-5, with 9 nucleotides matching TRBD1. The CDR3 spans 16 residues. CDR1 KGHSH and CDR2 LQKENI come from the germline V gene. V lost 2 bases to trimming and J lost 1 base; unmatched junction nucleotides: 5. The CDR3 sequence is CASSPTRTGVQETQYF. The CDR3 region has the DNA TGTGCCAGCTCACCAACAAGGACAGGGGTCCAAGAGACCCAGTACTTC.